This T cell receptor beta chain was identified in a study of T-cell memory formation after mild COVID-19. At the level of the study: Each donor largely had its own TCR clusters. Notes on the study in general: The main location of contracting CD4+ clones was CM and EM, and that of contracting CD8+ clones was EMRA. Clones contracting across day 15 to 85 had a balanced CD4/CD8 profile; later expanding clones leaned CD4+.

Amplification by 5'RACE using constant-segment primers produced TCR alpha and TCR beta cDNA libraries that carried sample barcodes and UMIs. TCRdb re-called the 5' RACE reads through MiXCR, storing one row per CDR3 protein. The data contain approximately 230,000 distinct CDR3 sequences, 16% of them singletons. To note about this clonotype: Its antigen is not identified.

This CDR3 has 13 amino acids. Trimming took 5 bases from V and 2 from J, leaving 9 bases between them. What was sequenced was PBMCs or a T cell subset sorted from them (not recorded which). The source of this sequence is a man between 18 and 35 years old who had mild COVID-19 (a few samples of this study predate the infection). Cell type and time point are not known. This chain links TRBV12-3 or TRBV12-4 with TRBJ1-1; possible D gene TRBD1, 6 bases. Written as DNA, the CDR3 is TGTGCCAGCAGTACCAGGGGTAACACTGAAGCTTTCTTT. Its protein is CASSTRGNTEAFF.